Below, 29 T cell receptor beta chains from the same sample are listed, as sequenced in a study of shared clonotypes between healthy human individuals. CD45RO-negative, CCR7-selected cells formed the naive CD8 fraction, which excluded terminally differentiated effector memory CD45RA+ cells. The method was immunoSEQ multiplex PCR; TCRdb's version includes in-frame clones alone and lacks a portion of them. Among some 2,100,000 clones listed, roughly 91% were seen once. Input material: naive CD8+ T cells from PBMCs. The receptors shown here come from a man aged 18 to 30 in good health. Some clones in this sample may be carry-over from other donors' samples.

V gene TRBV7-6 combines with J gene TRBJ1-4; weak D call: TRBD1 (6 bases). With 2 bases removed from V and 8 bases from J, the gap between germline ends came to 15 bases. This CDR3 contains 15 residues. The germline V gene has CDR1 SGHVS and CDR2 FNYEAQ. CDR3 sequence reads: CASSLTTGLGEKLFF. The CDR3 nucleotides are TGTGCCAGCAGCTTAACGACAGGCCTGGGGGAAAAACTGTTTTTT.

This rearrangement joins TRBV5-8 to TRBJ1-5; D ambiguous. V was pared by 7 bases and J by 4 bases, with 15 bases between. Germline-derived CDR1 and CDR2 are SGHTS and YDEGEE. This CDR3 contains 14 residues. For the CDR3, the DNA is TGTGCCAGCGTCGGCGAGATAGCAAATCAGCCCCAGCATTTT. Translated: CASVGEIANQPQHF.

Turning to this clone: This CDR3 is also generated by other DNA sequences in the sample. CDR3 sequence (DNA): TGTGCCAGCAGCGAATCAGGGACAGGGAGGGACGAGCAGTACTTC. Translating gives CASSESGTGRDEQYF. The rearrangement joins TRBV9 to TRBJ2-7; 9 nucleotides match TRBD1. CDR3 length equals 15 residues. Germline V gene data show CDR1 as SGDLS and CDR2 as YYNGEE. J lost 5 bases, V lost 3 bases, and 9 bases had no gene match.

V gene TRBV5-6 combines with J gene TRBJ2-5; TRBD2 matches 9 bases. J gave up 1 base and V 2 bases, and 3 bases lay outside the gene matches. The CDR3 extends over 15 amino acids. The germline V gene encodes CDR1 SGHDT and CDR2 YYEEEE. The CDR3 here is CASSFRREGQETQYF. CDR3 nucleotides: TGTGCCAGCAGCTTCAGGCGGGAGGGCCAAGAGACCCAGTACTTC.

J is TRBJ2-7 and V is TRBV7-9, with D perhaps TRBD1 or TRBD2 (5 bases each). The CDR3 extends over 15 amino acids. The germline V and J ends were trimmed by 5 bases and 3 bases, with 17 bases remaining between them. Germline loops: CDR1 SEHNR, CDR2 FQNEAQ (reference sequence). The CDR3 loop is CASSLPRGGYYEQYF. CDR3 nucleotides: TGTGCCAGCAGCCTGCCCCGTGGGGGATACTACGAGCAGTACTTC.

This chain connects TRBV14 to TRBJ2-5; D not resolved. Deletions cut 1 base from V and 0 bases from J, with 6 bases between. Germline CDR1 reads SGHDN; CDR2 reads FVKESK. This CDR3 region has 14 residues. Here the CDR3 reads CASSQVGYQETQYF. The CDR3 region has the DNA TGTGCCAGCAGCCAAGTAGGATACCAAGAGACCCAGTACTTC.

The DNA for the CDR3 is TGTGCCAGCAGCTTGGCCATGGGACTAGGAGTAAACTATGGCTACACCTTC. Protein product: CASSLAMGLGVNYGYTF. This rearrangement joins TRBV5-5 to TRBJ1-2; a weak D match, TRBD1 (5 bases). Trimming cost V 0 bases and J 2 bases, with 17 bases left between them. Germline V gives CDR1 SGHKS, CDR2 YYEKEE (reference sequence). The CDR3 sequence is 17 residues long.

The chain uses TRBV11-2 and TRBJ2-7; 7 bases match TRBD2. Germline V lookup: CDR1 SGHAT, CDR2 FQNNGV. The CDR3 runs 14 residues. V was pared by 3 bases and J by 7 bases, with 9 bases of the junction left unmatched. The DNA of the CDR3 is TGTGCCAGCAGCTTGTCTCGCGGGAGTTGGGAGCAGTACTTC. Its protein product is CASSLSRGSWEQYF.

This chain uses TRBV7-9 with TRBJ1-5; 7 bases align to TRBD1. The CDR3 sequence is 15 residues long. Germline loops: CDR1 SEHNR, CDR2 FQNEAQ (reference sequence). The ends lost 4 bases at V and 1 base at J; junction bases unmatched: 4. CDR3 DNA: TGTGCCAGCAGCTCAACGGACAGGAGCAATCAGCCCCAGCATTTT. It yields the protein CASSSTDRSNQPQHF.

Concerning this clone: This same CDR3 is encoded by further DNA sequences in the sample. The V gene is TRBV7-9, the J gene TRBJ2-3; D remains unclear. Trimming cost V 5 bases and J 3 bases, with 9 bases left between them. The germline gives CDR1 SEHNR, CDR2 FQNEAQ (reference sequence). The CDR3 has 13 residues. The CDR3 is CASSATSTDTQYF. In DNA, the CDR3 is TGTGCCAGCAGCGCAACTTCGACAGATACGCAGTATTTT.

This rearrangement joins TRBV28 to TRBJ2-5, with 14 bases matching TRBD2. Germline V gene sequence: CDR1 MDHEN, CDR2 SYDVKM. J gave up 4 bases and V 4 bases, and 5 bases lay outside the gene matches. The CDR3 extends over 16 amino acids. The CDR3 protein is CASSSLGLAGVETQYF. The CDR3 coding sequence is TGTGCCAGCAGTTCCCTGGGACTAGCGGGAGTAGAGACCCAGTACTTC.

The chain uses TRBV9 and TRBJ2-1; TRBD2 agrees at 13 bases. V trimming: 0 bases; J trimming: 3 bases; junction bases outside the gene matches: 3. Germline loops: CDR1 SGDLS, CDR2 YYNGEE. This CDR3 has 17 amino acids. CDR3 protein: CASSVGTSGRNYNEQFF. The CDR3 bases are TGTGCCAGCAGCGTAGGGACTAGCGGGAGAAACTACAATGAGCAGTTCTTC. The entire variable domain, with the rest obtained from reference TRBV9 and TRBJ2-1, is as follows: DSGVTQTPKHLITATGQRVTLRCSPRSGDLSVYWYQQSLDQGLQFLIQYYNGEERAKGNILERFSAQQFPDLHSELNLSSLELGDSALYFCASSVGTSGRNYNEQFFGPGTRLTVL.

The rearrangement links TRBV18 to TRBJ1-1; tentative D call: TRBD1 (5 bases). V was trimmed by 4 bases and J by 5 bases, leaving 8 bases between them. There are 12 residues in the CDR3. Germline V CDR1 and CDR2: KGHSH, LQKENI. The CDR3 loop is CASSRTRTEAFF. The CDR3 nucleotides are TGTGCCAGCTCACGGACAAGGACTGAAGCTTTCTTT.

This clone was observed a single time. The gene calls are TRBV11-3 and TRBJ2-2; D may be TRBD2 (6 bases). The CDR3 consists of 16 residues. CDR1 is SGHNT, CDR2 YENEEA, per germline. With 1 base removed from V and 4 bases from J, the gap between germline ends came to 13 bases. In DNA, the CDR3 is TGTGCCAGCAGCTTAGGTTGGCAGGGAGGCACCGGGGAGCTGTTTTTT. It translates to CASSLGWQGGTGELFF. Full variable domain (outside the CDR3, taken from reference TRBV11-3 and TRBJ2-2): EAGVVQSPRYKIIEKKQPVAFWCNPISGHNTLYWYLQNLGQGPELLIRYENEEAVDDSQLPKDRFSAERLKGVDSTLKIQPAELGDSAVYLCASSLGWQGGTGELFFGEGSRLTVL.

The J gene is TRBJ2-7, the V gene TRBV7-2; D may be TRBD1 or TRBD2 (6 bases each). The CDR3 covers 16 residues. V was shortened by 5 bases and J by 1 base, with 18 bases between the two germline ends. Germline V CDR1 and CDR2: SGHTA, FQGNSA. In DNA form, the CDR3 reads TGTGCCAGCAGCCCCCGAGGGGGGAAACCTTCCTACGAGCAGTACTTC. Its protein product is CASSPRGGKPSYEQYF.

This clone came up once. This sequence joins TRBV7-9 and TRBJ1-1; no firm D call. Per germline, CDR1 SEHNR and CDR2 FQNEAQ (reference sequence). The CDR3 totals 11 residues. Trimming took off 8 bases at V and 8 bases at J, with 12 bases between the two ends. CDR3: CASPGGSEAFF. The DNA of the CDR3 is TGTGCCAGCCCCGGCGGGTCCGAAGCTTTCTTT.

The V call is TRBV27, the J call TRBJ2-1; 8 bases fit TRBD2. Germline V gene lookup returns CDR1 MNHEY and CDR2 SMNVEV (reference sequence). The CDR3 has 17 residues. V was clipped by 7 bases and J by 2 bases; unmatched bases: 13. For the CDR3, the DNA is TGTGCCAGCACCCCCTCAGCGGGAGAATTCCCCTACAATGAGCAGTTCTTC. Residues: CASTPSAGEFPYNEQFF.

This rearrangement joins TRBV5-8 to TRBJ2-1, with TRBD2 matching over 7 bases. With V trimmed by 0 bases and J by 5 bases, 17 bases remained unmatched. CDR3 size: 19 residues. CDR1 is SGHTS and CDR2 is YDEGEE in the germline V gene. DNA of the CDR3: TGTGCCAGCAGCTTGGTACTTCTGCCTGGCGGGAGCTTCCACAATGAGCAGTTCTTC. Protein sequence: CASSLVLLPGGSFHNEQFF.

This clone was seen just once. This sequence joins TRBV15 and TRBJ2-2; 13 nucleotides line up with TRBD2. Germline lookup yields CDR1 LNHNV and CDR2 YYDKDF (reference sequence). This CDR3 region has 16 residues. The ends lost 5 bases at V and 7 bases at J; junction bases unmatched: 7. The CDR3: CATSGGLAGEVGELFF. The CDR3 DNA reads TGTGCCACCAGCGGAGGACTAGCGGGAGAGGTCGGGGAGCTGTTTTTT.

This CDR3 is CASSWGQGQETQYF. The CDR3 DNA sequence: TGCGCCAGCAGCTGGGGACAGGGCCAAGAGACCCAGTACTTC. J is TRBJ2-5 and V is TRBV5-1, with 9 positions matching TRBD1. Trimming removed 3 bases from V and 1 base from J; junction bases left unmatched: 1. The CDR3 has 14 amino acids. The germline V gene encodes CDR1 SGHRS and CDR2 YFSETQ. Full variable domain (remainder filled in from reference TRBV5-1 and TRBJ2-5): KAGVTQTPRYLIKTRGQQVTLSCSPISGHRSVSWYQQTPGQGLQFLFEYFSETQRNKGNFPGRFSGRQFSNSRSEMNVSTLELGDSALYLCASSWGQGQETQYFGPGTRLLVL.

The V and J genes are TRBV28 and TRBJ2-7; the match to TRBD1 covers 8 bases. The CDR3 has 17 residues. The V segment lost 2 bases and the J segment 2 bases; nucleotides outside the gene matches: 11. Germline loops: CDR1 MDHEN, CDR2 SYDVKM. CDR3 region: CASSLAGRRTGPYEQYF. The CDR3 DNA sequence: TGTGCCAGCAGTTTAGCGGGGCGGAGGACAGGGCCCTACGAGCAGTACTTC.

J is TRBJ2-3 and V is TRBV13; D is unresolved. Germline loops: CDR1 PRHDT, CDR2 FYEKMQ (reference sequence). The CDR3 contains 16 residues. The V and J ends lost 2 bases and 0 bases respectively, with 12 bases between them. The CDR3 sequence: CASSLTTSTSTDTQYF. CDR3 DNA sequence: TGTGCCAGCAGCTTAACAACGTCCACTAGCACAGATACGCAGTATTTT.

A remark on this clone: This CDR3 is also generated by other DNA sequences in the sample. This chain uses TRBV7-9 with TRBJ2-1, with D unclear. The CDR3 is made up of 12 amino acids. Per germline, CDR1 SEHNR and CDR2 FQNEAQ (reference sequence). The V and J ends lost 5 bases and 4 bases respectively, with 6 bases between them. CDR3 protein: CASSPGYNEQFF. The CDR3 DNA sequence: TGTGCCAGCAGCCCAGGTTACAATGAGCAGTTCTTC.

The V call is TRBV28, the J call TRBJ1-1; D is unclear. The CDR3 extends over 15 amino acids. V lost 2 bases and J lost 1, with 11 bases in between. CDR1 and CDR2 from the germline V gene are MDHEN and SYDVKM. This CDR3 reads CASSLGTDSNTEAFF. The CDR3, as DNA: TGTGCCAGCAGTTTAGGTACAGACTCGAACACTGAAGCTTTCTTT.

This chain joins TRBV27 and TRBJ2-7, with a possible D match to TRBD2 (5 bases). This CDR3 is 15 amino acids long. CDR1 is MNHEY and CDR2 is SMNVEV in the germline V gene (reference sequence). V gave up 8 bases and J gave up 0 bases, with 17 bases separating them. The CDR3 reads CASLAQFFGSYEQYF. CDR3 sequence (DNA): TGTGCCAGCCTAGCTCAGTTCTTCGGCTCCTACGAGCAGTACTTC.

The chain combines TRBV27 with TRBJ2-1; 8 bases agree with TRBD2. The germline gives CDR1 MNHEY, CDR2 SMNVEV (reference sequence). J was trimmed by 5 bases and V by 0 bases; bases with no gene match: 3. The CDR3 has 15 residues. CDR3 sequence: CASSLSPGGHNEQFF. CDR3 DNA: TGTGCCAGCAGTTTATCACCGGGAGGGCACAATGAGCAGTTCTTC.

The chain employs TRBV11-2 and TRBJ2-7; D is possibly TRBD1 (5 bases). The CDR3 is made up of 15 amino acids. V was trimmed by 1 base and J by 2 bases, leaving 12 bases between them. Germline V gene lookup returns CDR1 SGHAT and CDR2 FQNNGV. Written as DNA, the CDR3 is TGTGCCAGCAGCTTAGGTAGGGGATTGACCTACGAGCAGTACTTC. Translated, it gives CASSLGRGLTYEQYF. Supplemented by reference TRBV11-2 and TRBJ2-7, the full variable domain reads EAGVAQSPRYKIIEKRQSVAFWCNPISGHATLYWYQQILGQGPKLLIQFQNNGVVDDSQLPKDRFSAERLKGVDSTLKIQPAKLEDSAVYLCASSLGRGLTYEQYFGPGTRLTVT.

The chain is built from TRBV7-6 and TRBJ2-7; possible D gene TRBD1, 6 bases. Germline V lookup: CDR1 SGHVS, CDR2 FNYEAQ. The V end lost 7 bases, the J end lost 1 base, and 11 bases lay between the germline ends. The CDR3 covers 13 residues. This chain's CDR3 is CASKDSESYEQYF. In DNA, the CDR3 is TGTGCCAGCAAGGACAGCGAGTCCTACGAGCAGTACTTC.

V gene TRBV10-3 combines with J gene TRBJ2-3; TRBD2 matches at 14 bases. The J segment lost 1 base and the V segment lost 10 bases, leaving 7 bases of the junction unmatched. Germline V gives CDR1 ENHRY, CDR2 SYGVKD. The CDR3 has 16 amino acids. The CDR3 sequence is CATLVTSGGGTDTQYF. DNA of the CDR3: TGTGCCACCCTCGTGACTAGCGGGGGGGGCACAGATACGCAGTATTTT.